Below, 16 T cell receptor beta chains from the same sample are listed, as sequenced in a study of CD8+ T cells in alopecia areata. Regarding treatment: oral pan-JAK inhibitor, 5-10 mg twice daily. Extracted RNA was reverse transcribed, and the resulting cDNA served as sequencing template. Generated by immunoSEQ multiplex PCR, the TCRdb table keeps only in-frame clones and is missing some. The sample shows approximately 280,000 clones, roughly 50% of them seen only once. The material was CD4+ T cells sorted from blood, obtained at week 24, from a patient treated with tofacitinib. These receptors were obtained from a human donor with alopecia areata.

This clone has at least ten counts. Sequence at one end of the junction differs from germline and may be a read error. The rearrangement links TRBV4-1 to TRBJ2-2; a weak D match, TRBD2 (5 bases). The CDR3 length is 18 residues. Germline-derived CDR1 and CDR2 are MGHRA and YSYEKL. CDR3 sequence: CASTQIDMGFTGAGELFF. CDR3 DNA: TGCGCCAGCACCCAAATCGATATGGGATTCACCGGGGCCGGGGAGCTGTTTTTT.

The genes are TRBV15 and TRBJ2-1, with a tentative D call TRBD2 (6 bases). The CDR3 has 15 residues. The germline V and J ends were trimmed by 1 base and 2 bases, with 9 bases remaining between them. Germline CDR1 LNHNV, CDR2 YYDKDF (reference sequence). The CDR3: CATSRARGAYNEQFF. The DNA of the CDR3 is TGTGCCACCAGCAGAGCGCGGGGCGCCTACAATGAGCAGTTCTTC.

The genes are TRBV2 and TRBJ2-2; no reliable D call. CDR3 size: 12 residues. From germline, CDR1 is SNHLY and CDR2 FYNNEI. The V end lost 4 bases, the J end lost 8 bases, and 8 bases lay between the germline ends. The CDR3 DNA follows: TGTGCCAGCAGTGGTACTCTAGGGGAGCTGTTTTTT. Protein product: CASSGTLGELFF.

The chain joins TRBV7-9 to TRBJ2-3; 11 positions agree with TRBD2. Germline lookup yields CDR1 SEHNR and CDR2 FQNEAQ (reference sequence). V lost 5 bases and J lost 4; bases outside the gene matches: 5. The CDR3 sequence is 15 residues long. The CDR3 loop reads CASSDSGGASDTQYF. For the CDR3, the DNA is TGTGCCAGCAGCGATAGCGGGGGGGCCTCAGATACGCAGTATTTT.

The V gene is TRBV5-1, the J gene TRBJ2-3; tentatively, D is TRBD2 (7 bases). This CDR3 is built from 15 residues. Germline CDR1 and CDR2: SGHRS and YFSETQ. V dropped 3 bases and J dropped 2 bases, with 13 bases sitting between them. The CDR3 here is CASSSLGGATDTQYF. CDR3 nucleotide sequence: TGCGCCAGCAGCTCCCTTGGGGGGGCCACAGATACGCAGTATTTT.

This clone was counted between two and nine times. The J gene is TRBJ1-1, the V gene TRBV30; D ambiguous. CDR1 is GTSNPN and CDR2 is SVGIG in the germline V gene (reference sequence). V dropped 2 bases and J dropped 7 bases, with 8 bases sitting between them. The CDR3 is made up of 11 amino acids. CDR3 nucleotide sequence: TGTGCCTGGAGTCCCCGAGATGAAGCTTTCTTT. Residues: CAWSPRDEAFF.

The chain combines TRBV2 with TRBJ1-5; a weak D match, TRBD1 (6 bases). The CDR3 sequence is 15 residues long. Germline V gene sequence: CDR1 SNHLY, CDR2 FYNNEI. V was clipped by 7 bases and J by 1 base, with 14 bases between them. CDR3 sequence reads: CASTGGGGSNQPQHF. CDR3 nucleotide sequence: TGTGCCAGCACCGGAGGGGGTGGGAGCAATCAGCCCCAGCATTTT.

The gene calls are TRBV30 and TRBJ2-1; D assignment may be TRBD1 or TRBD2 (5 bases each). The V gene lost 4 bases and the J gene lost 0 bases, with 7 bases spanning the gap. Germline V gene sequence: CDR1 GTSNPN, CDR2 SVGIG (reference sequence). The CDR3 sequence is 13 residues long. The CDR3 reads CAWTGSSYNEQFF. In nucleotides, the CDR3 is TGTGCCTGGACAGGGAGCTCCTACAATGAGCAGTTCTTC.

The chain has TRBV11-3 and TRBJ1-6; 8 bases map to TRBD1. Germline assignment: CDR1 SGHNT and CDR2 YENEEA. The CDR3 is 14 amino acids. J lost 7 bases, V lost 1 base, and 0 bases had no gene match. CDR3 region: CASSLGTGNSPLHF. The CDR3, as DNA: TGTGCCAGCAGCTTAGGGACAGGGAATTCACCCCTCCACTTT.

J is TRBJ2-7 and V is TRBV29-1; D remains ambiguous. Germline V gene data show CDR1 as SQVTM and CDR2 as ANQGSEA. Deletions cut 0 bases from V and 3 bases from J, with 9 bases between. The CDR3 is made up of 13 amino acids. The CDR3 protein is CSVEDNRDYEQYF. The CDR3 region has the DNA TGCAGCGTTGAAGATAATCGTGACTACGAGCAGTACTTC.

The chain combines TRBV5-1 with TRBJ2-5; the match to TRBD1 covers 9 bases. CDR1 and CDR2 from the germline V gene are SGHRS and YFSETQ. The CDR3 runs to 14 residues. The junction had 3 bases not matched to a gene; V was cut back by 4 bases and J by 2 bases. The CDR3 is CASSQTGGQETQYF. The DNA of the CDR3 is TGCGCCAGCAGCCAGACAGGGGGACAAGAGACCCAGTACTTC.

The V and J genes are TRBV30 and TRBJ1-5, with D hard to call. The CDR3 runs to 14 residues. Germline V gene sequence: CDR1 GTSNPN, CDR2 SVGIG (reference sequence). V was clipped by 0 bases and J by 7 bases, with 13 bases between them. This CDR3 is CAWSVLGPGQPQHF. The DNA for the CDR3 is TGTGCCTGGAGTGTACTAGGGCCGGGGCAGCCCCAGCATTTT.

The CDR3 protein is CASSLLAGGPQQFF. CDR3 bases: TGTGCCAGCAGCTTGTTAGCGGGGGGGCCTCAGCAGTTCTTC. The chain recombines TRBV5-4 with TRBJ2-1; 11 bases agree with TRBD2. The V segment lost 1 base and the J segment 11 bases; nucleotides outside the gene matches: 5. The V gene's germline CDR1 is SGHNT and CDR2 YYREEE (reference sequence). This CDR3 is built from 14 residues. Filled out from reference TRBV5-4 and TRBJ2-1, the complete variable domain reads ETGVTQSPTHLIKTRGQQVTLRCSSQSGHNTVSWYQQALGQGPQFIFQYYREEENGRGNFPPRFSGLQFPNYSSELNVNALELDDSALYLCASSLLAGGPQQFFGPGTRLTVL.

With respect to this clone: In the same sample, other DNA sequences code for this CDR3. The DNA for the CDR3 is TGTGCCAGCAGTGAAGGACAGAGCACAGATACGCAGTATTTT. This translates into CASSEGQSTDTQYF. The chain joins TRBV2 to TRBJ2-3; D perhaps matches TRBD1 (5 bases). V was pared by 1 base and J by 0 bases, with 5 bases between. CDR1 and CDR2 from the germline V gene are SNHLY and FYNNEI. The CDR3 runs to 14 residues.

On this clone itself: The sample contains more than one DNA sequence encoding this CDR3. This chain links TRBV7-2 with TRBJ2-3, with 9 positions matching TRBD2. This CDR3 is built from 16 residues. V gave up 1 base and J gave up 0 bases; unmatched junction bases: 2. The V gene's germline CDR1 is SGHTA and CDR2 FQGNSA. DNA for the CDR3: TGTGCCAGCAGCTTAGTAGCGGGGGTTAGCACAGATACGCAGTATTTT. This sequence encodes CASSLVAGVSTDTQYF.

This clone was counted only a few times. The genes are TRBV5-1 and TRBJ2-3; 8 bases agree with TRBD2. Per germline, CDR1 SGHRS and CDR2 YFSETQ. The CDR3 runs 15 residues. J gave up 3 bases and V 7 bases, and 10 bases lay outside the gene matches. CDR3 in DNA: TGCGCCAGCGCCCCTCAGCGGGGGACGACAGATACGCAGTATTTT. Translating it yields CASAPQRGTTDTQYF.